This T cell receptor beta chain was sequenced for a study of CD8+CD57+ T cells in acquired aplastic anemia. This clonotype was detected many times. Germline V gene lookup returns CDR1 SGHAT and CDR2 FQNNGV. V gave up 2 bases and J gave up 5 bases; unmatched junction bases: 6. This CDR3 has 15 amino acids. The TCR beta profiling, which covered VDJ combination and CDR3 sequence, was carried out using genomic DNA as the template. Via MiXCR, TCRdb re-called the reads, giving one row per CDR3 protein. Here the sample spans over 150,000 distinct CDR3 sequences, around 45% being singletons. The chain carries TRBV11-2 and TRBJ2-5; TRBD1 matches at 9 bases. The sequence was obtained from a human donor in good health. Material: sorted CD4+, CD8+, or CD8+CD57+ T cells (not recorded which) from PBMCs. The CDR3 DNA follows: TGTGCCAGCAGCTTATCCGGGACAGGGCCGGAGACCCAGTACTTC. It translates to CASSLSGTGPETQYF.